The clone carrying this T cell receptor beta chain has just one count. Authors' data handling: Amplifying reference gene primers gave estimates of nucleated cell counts. Profiled with immunoSEQ multiplex PCR; TCRdb holds only in-frame clones, not every one. Clone size and the V and J calls come from that table; the DNA yielded D and trimming. The table records roughly 140,000 clones, around 87% of them present only once. This CDR3 has 15 amino acids. The V end lost 5 bases, the J end lost 1 base, and 12 bases lay between the germline ends. Germline V lookup: CDR1 SEHNR, CDR2 FQNEAQ (reference sequence). This specimen comes from a study of blood T cell repertoires in COVID-19. Study information: Specimens from acute and convalescent COVID-19 originated in the United States, Italy and Spain. Sources were T cells, B-cell-depleted T cells, or PBMCs; the material itself was cDNA or gDNA.

Sequencing input: peripheral blood. This chain links TRBV7-9 with TRBJ1-5; D not resolved. The clonotype was recovered from a woman in her thirties or forties with acute or convalescent COVID-19. The CDR3 region is CASSKGGNSNQPQHF. The CDR3 nucleotides are TGTGCCAGCAGCAAGGGAGGGAACAGCAATCAGCCCCAGCATTTT.